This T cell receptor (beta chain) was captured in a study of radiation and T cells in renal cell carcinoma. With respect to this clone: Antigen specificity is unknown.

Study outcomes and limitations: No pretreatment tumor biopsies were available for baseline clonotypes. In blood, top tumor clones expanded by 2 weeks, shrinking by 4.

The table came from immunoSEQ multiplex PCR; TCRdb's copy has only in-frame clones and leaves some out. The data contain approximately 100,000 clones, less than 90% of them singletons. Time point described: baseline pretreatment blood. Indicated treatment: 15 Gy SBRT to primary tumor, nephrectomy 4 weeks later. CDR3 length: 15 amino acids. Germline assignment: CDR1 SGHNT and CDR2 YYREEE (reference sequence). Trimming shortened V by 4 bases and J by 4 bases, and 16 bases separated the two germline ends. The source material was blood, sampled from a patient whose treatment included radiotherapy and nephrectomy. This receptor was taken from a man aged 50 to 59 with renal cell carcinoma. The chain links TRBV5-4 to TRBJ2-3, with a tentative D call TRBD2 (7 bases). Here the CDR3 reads CASSPVGGASDTQYF. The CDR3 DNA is TGTGCCAGCAGCCCCGTAGGGGGGGCATCAGATACGCAGTATTTT.